The 2 T cell receptor beta chains below all came from one sample that was sequenced in a study of T cells after yellow fever vaccination. TCRdb re-called the 5' RACE reads through MiXCR, storing one row per CDR3 protein. The table shows 400,000 or so distinct CDR3 sequences, with 6.2% occurring only once. Here the sequenced sample was PBMCs, taken 5 days after the yellow fever booster vaccination. The receptors shown here come from a man aged 30 to 39 who received the YFV17D yellow fever vaccine.

This clonotype was observed a handful of times. The V and J genes are TRBV7-2 and TRBJ1-2, with D perhaps TRBD1 (5 bases). Trimming removed 5 bases at V and 5 bases at J, with 15 bases between. The V gene's germline CDR1 is SGHTA and CDR2 FQGNSA. This CDR3 is 14 amino acids long. The CDR3 coding sequence is TGTGCCAGCAGCAAAACCCGGGGCCCTTATGGCTACACCTTC. Translation gives CASSKTRGPYGYTF.

The chain recombines TRBV30 with TRBJ2-1, with D possibly being TRBD1 or TRBD2 (5 bases each). Trimming removed 5 bases from V and 8 bases from J, with 34 bases in between. The germline gives CDR1 GTSNPN, CDR2 SVGIG (reference sequence). The CDR3 is 19 amino acids. This CDR3 is CAWGTTGTELVLAPYEQFF. CDR3 bases: TGTGCCTGGGGAACAACCGGGACCGAGTTGGTATTAGCCCCATATGAGCAGTTCTTC.